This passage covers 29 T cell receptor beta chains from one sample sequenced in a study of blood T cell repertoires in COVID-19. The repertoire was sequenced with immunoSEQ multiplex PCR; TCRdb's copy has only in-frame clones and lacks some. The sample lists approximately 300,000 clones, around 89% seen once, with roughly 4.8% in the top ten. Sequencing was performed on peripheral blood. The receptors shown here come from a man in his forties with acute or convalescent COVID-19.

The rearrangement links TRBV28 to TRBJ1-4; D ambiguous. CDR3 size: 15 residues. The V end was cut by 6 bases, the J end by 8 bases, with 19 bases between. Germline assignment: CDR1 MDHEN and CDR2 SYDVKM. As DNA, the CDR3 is TGTGCCAGCAGCTTTCGCAGGACTAGAGAAGAAAAACTGTTTTTT. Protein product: CASSFRRTREEKLFF.

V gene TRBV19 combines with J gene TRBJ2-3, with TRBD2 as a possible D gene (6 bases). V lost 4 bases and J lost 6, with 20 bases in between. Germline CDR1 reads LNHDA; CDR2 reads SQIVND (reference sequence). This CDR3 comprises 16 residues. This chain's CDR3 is CASSSKPGLVRDTQYF. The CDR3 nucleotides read TGTGCCAGTAGTAGCAAACCGGGACTGGTACGTGATACGCAGTATTTT.

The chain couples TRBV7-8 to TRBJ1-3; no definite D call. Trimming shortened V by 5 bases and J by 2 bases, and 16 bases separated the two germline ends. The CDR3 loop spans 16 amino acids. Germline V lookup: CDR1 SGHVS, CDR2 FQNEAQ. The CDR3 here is CASSPSRRVTGNTIYF. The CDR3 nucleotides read TGTGCCAGCAGCCCAAGTCGCCGGGTTACTGGAAACACCATATATTTT.

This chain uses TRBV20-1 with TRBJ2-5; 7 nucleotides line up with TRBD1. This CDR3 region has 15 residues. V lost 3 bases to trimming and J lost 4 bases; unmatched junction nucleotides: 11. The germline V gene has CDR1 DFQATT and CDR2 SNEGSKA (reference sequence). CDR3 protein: CSASATRQGIETQYF. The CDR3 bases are TGCAGTGCTAGTGCCACTCGACAGGGCATAGAGACCCAGTACTTC.

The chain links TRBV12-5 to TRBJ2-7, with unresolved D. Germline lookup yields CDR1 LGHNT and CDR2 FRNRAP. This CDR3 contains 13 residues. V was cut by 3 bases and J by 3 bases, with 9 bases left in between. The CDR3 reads CASGFGSLYEQYF. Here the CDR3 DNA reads TGTGCTAGTGGTTTTGGCAGTCTCTACGAGCAGTACTTC.

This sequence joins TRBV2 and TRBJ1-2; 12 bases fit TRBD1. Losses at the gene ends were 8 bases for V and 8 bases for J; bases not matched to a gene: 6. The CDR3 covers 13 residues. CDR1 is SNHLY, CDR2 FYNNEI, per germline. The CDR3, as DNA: TGTGCCAGCGCGGGACAGGGGGCAGGAGGCTACACCTTC. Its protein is CASAGQGAGGYTF.

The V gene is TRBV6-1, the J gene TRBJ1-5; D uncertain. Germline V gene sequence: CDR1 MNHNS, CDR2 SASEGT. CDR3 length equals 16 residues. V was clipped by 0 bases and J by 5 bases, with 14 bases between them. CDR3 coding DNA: TGTGCCAGCAGTGAAGCGCCGACCAGGTTGGATCAGCCCCAGCATTTT. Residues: CASSEAPTRLDQPQHF.

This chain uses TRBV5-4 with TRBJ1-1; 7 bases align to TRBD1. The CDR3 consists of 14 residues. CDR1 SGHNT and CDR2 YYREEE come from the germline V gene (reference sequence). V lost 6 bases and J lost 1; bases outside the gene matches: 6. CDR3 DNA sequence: TGTGCCAGCAACCTTGACAGGGCGAACACTGAAGCTTTCTTT. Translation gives CASNLDRANTEAFF.

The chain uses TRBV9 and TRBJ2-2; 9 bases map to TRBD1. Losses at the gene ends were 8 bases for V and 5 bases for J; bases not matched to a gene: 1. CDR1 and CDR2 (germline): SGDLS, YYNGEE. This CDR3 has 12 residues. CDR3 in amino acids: CASGQGTGELFF. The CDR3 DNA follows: TGTGCCAGTGGACAGGGGACCGGGGAGCTGTTTTTT. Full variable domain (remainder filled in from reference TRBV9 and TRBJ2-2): DSGVTQTPKHLITATGQRVTLRCSPRSGDLSVYWYQQSLDQGLQFLIQYYNGEERAKGNILERFSAQQFPDLHSELNLSSLELGDSALYFCASGQGTGELFFGEGSRLTVL.

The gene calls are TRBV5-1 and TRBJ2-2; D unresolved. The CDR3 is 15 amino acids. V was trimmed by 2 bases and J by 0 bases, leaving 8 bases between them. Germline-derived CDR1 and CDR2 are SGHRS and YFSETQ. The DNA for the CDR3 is TGCGCCAGCAGCTTCTTCGACACGAACACCGGGGAGCTGTTTTTT. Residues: CASSFFDTNTGELFF. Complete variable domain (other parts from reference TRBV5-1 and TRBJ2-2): KAGVTQTPRYLIKTRGQQVTLSCSPISGHRSVSWYQQTPGQGLQFLFEYFSETQRNKGNFPGRFSGRQFSNSRSEMNVSTLELGDSALYLCASSFFDTNTGELFFGEGSRLTVL.

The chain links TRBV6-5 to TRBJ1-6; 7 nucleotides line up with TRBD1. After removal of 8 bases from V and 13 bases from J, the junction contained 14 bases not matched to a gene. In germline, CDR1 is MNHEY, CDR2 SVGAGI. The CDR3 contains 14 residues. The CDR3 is CASGAGTAASPLHF. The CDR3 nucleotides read TGTGCCAGCGGCGCCGGGACAGCGGCCTCTCCCCTCCACTTT.

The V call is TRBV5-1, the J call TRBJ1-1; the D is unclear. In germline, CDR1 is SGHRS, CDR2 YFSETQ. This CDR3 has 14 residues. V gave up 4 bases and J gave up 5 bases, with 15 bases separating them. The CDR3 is CASSPSGGKTEAFF. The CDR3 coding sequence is TGCGCCAGCAGCCCCTCTGGCGGGAAGACTGAAGCTTTCTTT.

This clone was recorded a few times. CDR3 residues: CASSQEGVGAGELFF. As DNA, the CDR3 is TGCGCCAGCAGCCAAGAAGGGGTAGGGGCCGGGGAGCTGTTTTTT. The chain uses TRBV4-1 and TRBJ2-2, with TRBD1 as a possible D gene (5 bases). The CDR3 has 15 amino acids. Germline CDR1 MGHRA, CDR2 YSYEKL. The ends were cut back, 0 bases at V and 6 bases at J, with 11 bases in the middle.

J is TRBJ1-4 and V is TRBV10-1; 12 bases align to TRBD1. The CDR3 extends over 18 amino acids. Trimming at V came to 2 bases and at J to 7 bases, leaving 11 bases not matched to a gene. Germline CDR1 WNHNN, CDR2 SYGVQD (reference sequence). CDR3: CASSERDRGRKGSEKLFF. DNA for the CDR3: TGCGCCAGCAGTGAGAGGGACAGGGGGCGCAAAGGGAGTGAAAAACTGTTTTTT.

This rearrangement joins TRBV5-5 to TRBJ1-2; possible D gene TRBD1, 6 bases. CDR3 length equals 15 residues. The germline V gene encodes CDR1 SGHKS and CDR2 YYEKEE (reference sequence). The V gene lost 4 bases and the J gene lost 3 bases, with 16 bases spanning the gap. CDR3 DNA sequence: TGTGCCAGCAGCCTTGACGGGGGGCGAGACTATGGCTACACCTTC. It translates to CASSLDGGRDYGYTF.

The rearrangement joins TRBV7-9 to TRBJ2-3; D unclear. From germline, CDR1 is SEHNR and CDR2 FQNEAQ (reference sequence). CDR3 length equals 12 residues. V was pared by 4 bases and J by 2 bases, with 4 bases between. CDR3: CASSYNTDTQYF. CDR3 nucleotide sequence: TGTGCCAGCAGCTACAACACAGATACGCAGTATTTT.

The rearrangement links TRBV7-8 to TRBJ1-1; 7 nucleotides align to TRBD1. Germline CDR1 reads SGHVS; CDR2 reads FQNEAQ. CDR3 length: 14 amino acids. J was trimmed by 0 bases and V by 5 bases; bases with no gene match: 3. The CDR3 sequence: CASSTGQMNTEAFF. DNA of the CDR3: TGTGCCAGCAGCACGGGACAGATGAACACTGAAGCTTTCTTT.

The CDR3 sequence: CASSLVLRAGDGELFF. DNA for the CDR3: TGTGCCAGCAGCTTAGTGTTGAGGGCGGGTGACGGGGAGCTGTTTTTT. This sequence joins TRBV11-2 and TRBJ2-2; D possibly corresponds to TRBD2 (5 bases). Germline-derived CDR1 and CDR2 are SGHAT and FQNNGV. V was pared by 1 base and J by 7 bases, with 16 bases between. There are 16 residues in the CDR3.

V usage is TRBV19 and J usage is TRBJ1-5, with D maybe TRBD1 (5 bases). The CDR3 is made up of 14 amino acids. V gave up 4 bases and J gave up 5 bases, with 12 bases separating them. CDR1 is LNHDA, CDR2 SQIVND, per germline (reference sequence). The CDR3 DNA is TGTGCCAGTAGTACTGTCAGGGTGGATCAGCCCCAGCATTTT. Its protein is CASSTVRVDQPQHF.

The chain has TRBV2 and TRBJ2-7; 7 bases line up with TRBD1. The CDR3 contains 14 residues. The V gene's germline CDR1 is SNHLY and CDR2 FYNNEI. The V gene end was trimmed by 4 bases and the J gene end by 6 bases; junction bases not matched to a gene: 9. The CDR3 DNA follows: TGTGCCAGCAGTGGGTACGACAGGGTTAGCGAGCAGTACTTC. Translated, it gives CASSGYDRVSEQYF.

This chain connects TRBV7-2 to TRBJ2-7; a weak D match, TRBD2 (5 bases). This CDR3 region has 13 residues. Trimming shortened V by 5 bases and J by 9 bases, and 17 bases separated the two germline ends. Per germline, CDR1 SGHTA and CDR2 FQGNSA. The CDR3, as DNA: TGTGCCAGCAGCCCCTCTTTGCCCGAGGGGCAGTACTTC. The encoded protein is CASSPSLPEGQYF.

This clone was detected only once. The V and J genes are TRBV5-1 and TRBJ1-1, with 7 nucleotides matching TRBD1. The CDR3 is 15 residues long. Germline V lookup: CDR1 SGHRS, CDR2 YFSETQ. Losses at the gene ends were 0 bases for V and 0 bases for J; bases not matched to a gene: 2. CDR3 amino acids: CASSLEGQVNTEAFF. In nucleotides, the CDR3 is TGCGCCAGCAGCTTGGAAGGACAGGTGAACACTGAAGCTTTCTTT.

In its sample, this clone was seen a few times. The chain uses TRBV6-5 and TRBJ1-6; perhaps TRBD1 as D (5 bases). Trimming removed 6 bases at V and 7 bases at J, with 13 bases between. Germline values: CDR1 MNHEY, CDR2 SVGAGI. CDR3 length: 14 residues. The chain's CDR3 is CASSVVGGNSPLHF. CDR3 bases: TGTGCCAGCAGCGTGGTGGGGGGAAATTCACCCCTCCACTTT.

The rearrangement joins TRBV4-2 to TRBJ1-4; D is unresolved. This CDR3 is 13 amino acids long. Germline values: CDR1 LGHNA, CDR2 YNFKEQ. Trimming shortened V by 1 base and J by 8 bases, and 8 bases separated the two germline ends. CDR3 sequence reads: CASSQGGKEKLFF. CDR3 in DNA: TGTGCCAGCAGCCAAGGCGGCAAGGAAAAACTGTTTTTT.

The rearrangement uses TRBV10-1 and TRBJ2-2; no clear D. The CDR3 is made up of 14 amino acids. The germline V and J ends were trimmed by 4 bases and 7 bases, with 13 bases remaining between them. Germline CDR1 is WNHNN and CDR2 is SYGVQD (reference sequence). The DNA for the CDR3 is TGCGCCAGCAGTGTTCGGGTCCCCCACGGGGAGCTGTTTTTT. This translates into CASSVRVPHGELFF.

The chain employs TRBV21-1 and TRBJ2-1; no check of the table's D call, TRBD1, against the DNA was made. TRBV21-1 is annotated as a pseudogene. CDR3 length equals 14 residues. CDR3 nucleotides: TGTGCCAGCAGCAAGCCAGGGGTATTCAATGAGCAGTTCTTC. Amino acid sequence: CASSKPGVFNEQFF.

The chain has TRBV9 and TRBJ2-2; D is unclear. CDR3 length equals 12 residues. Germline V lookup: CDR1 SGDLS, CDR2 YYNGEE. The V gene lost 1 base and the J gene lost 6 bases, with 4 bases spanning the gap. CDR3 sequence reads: CASSVYAGELFF. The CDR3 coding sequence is TGTGCCAGCAGCGTATATGCCGGGGAGCTGTTTTTT. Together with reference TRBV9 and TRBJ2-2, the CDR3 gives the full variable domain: DSGVTQTPKHLITATGQRVTLRCSPRSGDLSVYWYQQSLDQGLQFLIQYYNGEERAKGNILERFSAQQFPDLHSELNLSSLELGDSALYFCASSVYAGELFFGEGSRLTVL.

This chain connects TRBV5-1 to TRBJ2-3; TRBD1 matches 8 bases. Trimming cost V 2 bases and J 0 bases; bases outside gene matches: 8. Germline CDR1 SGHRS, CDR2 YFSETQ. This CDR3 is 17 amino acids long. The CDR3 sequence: CASSLASGGPSTDTQYF. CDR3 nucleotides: TGCGCCAGCAGCTTAGCATCAGGGGGCCCAAGCACAGATACGCAGTATTTT.

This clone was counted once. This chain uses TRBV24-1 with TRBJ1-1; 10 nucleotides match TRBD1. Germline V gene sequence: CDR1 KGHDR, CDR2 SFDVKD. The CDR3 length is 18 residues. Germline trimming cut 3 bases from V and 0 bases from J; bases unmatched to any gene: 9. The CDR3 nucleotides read TGTGCCACCAGTGATCTCCCCCGGGACAGGGGTTTGAACACTGAAGCTTTCTTT. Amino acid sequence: CATSDLPRDRGLNTEAFF.